These T cell receptor beta chains were read from a single sample in a study of shared clonotypes between healthy human individuals. The method was immunoSEQ multiplex PCR; TCRdb's version includes in-frame clones alone and lacks a portion of them. The table has approximately 440,000 clones, roughly three quarters seen once. Sequenced material: PBMCs. All receptors derive from a woman between 40 and 55 years old in good health. Some clones in this sample may be carry-over from other donors' samples. Each CDR3 is given with its conserved first and last residue. The order of the fields is V gene, clone size, J gene, D gene, CDR3 protein, CDR3 DNA. The D gene is left open where the match is weak. Not every row has a clone size; where given, it reads once, few, many or a size class.

TRBV9,few,TRBJ2-1,.,CASSVGVSTGEQFF,TGTGCCAGCAGCGTAGGGGTTTCTACGGGTGAGCAGTTCTTC
TRBV2,.,TRBJ2-1,.,CASSASPHNEQFF,TGTGCCAGCAGTGCTAGTCCCCACAATGAGCAGTTCTTC
TRBV9,.,TRBJ1-3,.,CASSVGPDSGNTIYF,TGTGCCAGCAGCGTAGGGCCGGACTCTGGAAACACCATATATTTT
TRBV11-2,.,TRBJ2-3,.,CASSPSTDTQYF,TGTGCCAGCAGCCCGTCGACAGATACGCAGTATTTT
TRBV30,many,TRBJ2-7,TRBD1,CAWNTGTGGDEQYF,TGTGCCTGGAATACCGGGACAGGGGGTGACGAGCAGTACTTC
TRBV6-5,.,TRBJ2-7,.,CASSSTRGKYEQYF,TGTGCCAGCAGTTCCACCCGGGGCAAATACGAGCAGTACTTC
TRBV7-8,.,TRBJ2-7,.,CASSLAGSLYEQYF,TGTGCCAGCAGCTTAGCGGGCAGTCTCTACGAGCAGTACTTC
TRBV5-4,.,TRBJ2-1,.,CASSRDIYNEQFF,TGTGCCAGCAGCCGGGACATTTACAATGAGCAGTTCTTC
TRBV18,.,TRBJ2-6,.,CASLSGAGANVLTF,TGTGCCAGTCTCTCCGGGGCCGGGGCCAACGTCCTGACTTTC
TRBV6-1,.,TRBJ2-1,.,CASSEVPPYNEQFF,TGTGCCAGCAGTGAAGTCCCCCCTTACAATGAGCAGTTCTTC
TRBV2,.,TRBJ2-5,.,CASSASWGETQYF,TGTGCCAGCAGTGCTAGCTGGGGAGAGACCCAGTACTTC
TRBV27,.,TRBJ1-2,.,CASSPNRDPNYGYTF,TGTGCCAGCAGTCCCAACAGGGACCCTAACTATGGCTACACCTTC
TRBV15,.,TRBJ1-4,.,CATRDRPNEKLFF,TGTGCCACCAGGGACAGACCAAATGAAAAACTGTTTTTT
TRBV27,.,TRBJ2-7,TRBD1,CASSPTGAEQYF,TGTGCCAGCAGTCCGACAGGGGCCGAGCAGTACTTC
TRBV15,once,TRBJ2-6,.,CATIDPTSGANVLTF,TGTGCCACCATTGACCCCACCTCTGGGGCCAACGTCCTGACTTTC
TRBV6-5,.,TRBJ2-7,.,CASSGNWVSEQYF,TGTGCCAGCAGTGGCAATTGGGTTTCCGAGCAGTACTTC
TRBV7-9,.,TRBJ2-1,.,CASSLDNNEQFF,TGTGCCAGCAGCTTAGATAACAATGAGCAGTTCTTC
TRBV28,.,TRBJ1-1,.,CASSPGTTFEAFF,TGTGCCAGCAGTCCGGGGACTACATTTGAAGCTTTCTTT
TRBV15,.,TRBJ2-7,.,CATSRDIGTPYEQYF,TGTGCCACCAGCAGAGATATAGGGACCCCCTACGAGCAGTACTTC
TRBV30,.,TRBJ1-5,TRBD1,CAWRRTGNNQPQHF,TGTGCCTGGAGGAGGACAGGGAACAATCAGCCCCAGCATTTT
TRBV7-6,once,TRBJ2-3,TRBD1,CASSSRGLTDTQYF,TGTGCCAGCAGCTCCAGGGGGCTCACAGATACGCAGTATTTT
TRBV6-5,once,TRBJ2-1,TRBD2,CASSYDASGTYNEQFF,TGTGCCAGCAGTTACGATGCTAGCGGAACCTACAATGAGCAGTTCTTC
TRBV19,.,TRBJ1-5,.,CASSIGGAGGQPQHF,TGTGCCAGTAGTATAGGGGGGGCGGGAGGTCAGCCCCAGCATTTT
TRBV7-9,.,TRBJ2-1,.,CASSLEGVGQFF,TGTGCCAGCAGCTTAGAGGGGGTTGGGCAGTTCTTC
TRBV30,once,TRBJ2-2,.,CAWSQGITGELFF,TGTGCCTGGAGTCAGGGAATAACCGGGGAGCTGTTTTTT
TRBV7-9,.,TRBJ2-3,.,CASSLGDPDTQYF,TGTGCCAGCAGCTTAGGGGACCCGGATACGCAGTATTTT
TRBV7-2,.,TRBJ2-5,.,CASSLAQGGVGETQYF,TGTGCCAGCAGCTTAGCACAGGGAGGGGTAGGGGAGACCCAGTACTTC
TRBV30,many,TRBJ2-7,.,CAWSGNYEQYF,TGTGCCTGGAGTGGAAACTACGAGCAGTACTTC
TRBV18,.,TRBJ2-1,TRBD2,CASSLTSVNEQFF,TGTGCCAGCTCACTAACTAGCGTGAATGAGCAGTTCTTC
TRBV7-8,.,TRBJ2-2,.,CASSLGRQAGELFF,TGTGCCAGCAGCTTGGGTCGGCAGGCCGGGGAGTTGTTTTTT
TRBV19,.,TRBJ2-7,TRBD1,CASSDRGRAYEQYF,TGTGCCAGTAGCGACAGGGGGCGGGCCTACGAGCAGTACTTC
TRBV9,.,TRBJ2-1,TRBD2,CASSAGLADFLPFF,TGTGCCAGCAGCGCGGGACTAGCGGATTTCCTTCCGTTCTTC
TRBV4-1,.,TRBJ1-4,.,CASSPKLGGLVANEKLFF,TGCGCCAGCAGTCCAAAGCTGGGAGGATTAGTGGCTAATGAAAAACTGTTTTTT
TRBV27,once,TRBJ2-1,TRBD2,CASSLDGLRNSGRPHNEQFF,TGTGCCAGCAGTCTGGACGGGCTCCGAAATAGCGGGAGGCCCCACAATGAGCAGTTCTTC
TRBV30,.,TRBJ2-1,TRBD2,CAWSVLSGSYNEQFF,TGTGCCTGGAGTGTACTTAGCGGGAGTTACAATGAGCAGTTCTTC
TRBV5-1,.,TRBJ2-1,TRBD2,CASSHGLAANEQFF,TGCGCCAGCAGCCACGGACTAGCGGCCAATGAGCAGTTCTTC
TRBV30,.,TRBJ2-7,TRBD1,CAWSTGVPGGEQYF,TGTGCCTGGTCGACAGGGGTCCCCGGGGGCGAGCAGTACTTC
TRBV28,.,TRBJ2-7,TRBD1,CASSSAGTGSYEQYF,TGTGCCAGCAGTTCCGCCGGGACAGGGTCCTACGAGCAGTACTTC
TRBV25-1,.,TRBJ2-1,.,CASSLTASQSVGEQFF,TGTGCCAGCAGTTTAACGGCCTCTCAAAGTGTGGGTGAGCAGTTCTTC